Presented here are 10 T cell receptor beta chains from one specimen sequenced in a study of control samples from healthy donors and cancer patients. Sequenced by immunoSEQ multiplex PCR; TCRdb stores in-frame clones only, minus some. The table includes 100,000 to 150,000 clones, roughly 92% detected once. Source material: blood. The source of these receptors is a man younger than 35 in good health.

The chain uses TRBV30 and TRBJ1-6, with 7 bases fitting TRBD1. Trimming removed 4 bases from V and 5 bases from J; junction bases left unmatched: 11. Germline values: CDR1 GTSNPN, CDR2 SVGIG (reference sequence). The CDR3 is made up of 16 amino acids. As DNA, the CDR3 is TGTGCCTGGACCGGCCTAAAGGGACAGCATAATTCACCCCTCCACTTT. Translating it yields CAWTGLKGQHNSPLHF.

The V and J genes are TRBV18 and TRBJ1-1, with D possibly being TRBD1 (6 bases). The V end was cut by 3 bases, the J end by 0 bases, with 11 bases between. Germline CDR1 and CDR2: KGHSH and LQKENI. This CDR3 is 15 amino acids long. CDR3 bases: TGTGCCAGCTCACCTTCTACAGGGCTGAACACTGAAGCTTTCTTT. Protein sequence: CASSPSTGLNTEAFF.

The rearrangement uses TRBV5-4 and TRBJ1-6; D call uncertain. Germline V CDR1 and CDR2: SGHNT, YYREEE (reference sequence). CDR3 length: 17 residues. Trimming left V 0 bases short and J 4 bases short, with 14 bases between. CDR3 sequence reads: CASSLEGPVPYNSPLHF. The CDR3 DNA reads TGTGCCAGCAGCTTGGAGGGTCCGGTCCCGTATAATTCACCCCTCCACTTT.

J is TRBJ1-5 and V is TRBV3-1 (or the pseudogene TRBV3-2); no firm D call. This CDR3 is built from 17 residues. Looked up from germline, CDR1 is LGHDT and CDR2 is YNNKEL (reference sequence). The V and J ends lost 0 bases and 5 bases respectively, with 17 bases between them. The CDR3 DNA follows: TGTGCCAGCAGCCAAGATGGAGACGGCCGTTGGGATCAGCCCCAGCATTTT. This translates into CASSQDGDGRWDQPQHF.

The V gene is TRBV29-1, the J gene TRBJ1-2, with no clear D. This CDR3 spans 13 amino acids. CDR1 is SQVTM and CDR2 is ANQGSEA in the germline V gene. Trimming took 6 bases from V and 2 from J, leaving 13 bases between them. The DNA of the CDR3 is TGCAGCGTCCCGGGCCTGACAAACTATGGCTACACCTTC. This gives the protein CSVPGLTNYGYTF.

This clone showed up just once. The chain uses TRBV29-1 and TRBJ1-2; D call uncertain. The CDR3 has 11 residues. Germline V CDR1 and CDR2: SQVTM, ANQGSEA. The ends were cut back, 6 bases at V and 4 bases at J, with 9 bases in the middle. This CDR3 is CSVRRVYGYTF. For the CDR3, the DNA is TGCAGCGTGAGGCGCGTCTATGGCTACACCTTC.

The chain uses TRBV6-1 and TRBJ1-2; tentative D call: TRBD1 (6 bases). CDR1 is MNHNS, CDR2 SASEGT, per germline. The CDR3 length is 12 residues. V was clipped by 3 bases and J by 9 bases, with 11 bases between them. The CDR3 DNA reads TGTGCCAGCAGTGAGGGGGCGGGGAGCTACACCTTC. It codes for CASSEGAGSYTF.

The chain couples TRBV29-1 to TRBJ1-1; D call uncertain. Trimming stripped 0 bases from V and 0 bases from J, with 11 bases between. The CDR3 extends over 15 amino acids. Per the germline V gene, CDR1 is SQVTM and CDR2 is ANQGSEA. CDR3 sequence reads: CSVEDPGNLNTEAFF. The CDR3 DNA is TGCAGCGTTGAAGATCCGGGAAACTTGAACACTGAAGCTTTCTTT.

The chain couples TRBV5-1 to TRBJ2-3, with 13 bases matching TRBD2. CDR3 size: 17 residues. With 4 bases clipped from V and 2 bases from J, the junction kept 7 bases outside the gene matches. Germline V gene sequence: CDR1 SGHRS, CDR2 YFSETQ. In nucleotides, the CDR3 is TGCGCCAGCAGCCTGGGGACTAGCGGGGCCCCCACAGATACGCAGTATTTT. Protein sequence: CASSLGTSGAPTDTQYF.

A few counts support this clone. The V gene is TRBV10-3, the J gene TRBJ2-7; a weak D match, TRBD1 (6 bases). With the DNA end fitting TRBJ2-4 better, the J assignment may be wrong. Germline-derived CDR1 and CDR2 are ENHRY and SYGVKD. The CDR3 is 12 residues long. CDR3 nucleotide sequence: TGTGCCATCAGTGAGGGGACACTCATTCAGTACTTC. This encodes CAISEGTLIQYF.